This T cell receptor beta chain was sequenced for a study of shared clonotypes between healthy human individuals. Background on the study: The study drew on a couple of women and a few men aged 18 to 49 as donors.

The CDR3 runs to 17 residues. Germline V CDR1 and CDR2: MDHEN, SYDVKM. The trim removed 6 bases at V and 3 bases at J, leaving 12 bases unmatched. Comment on this clone: Its specificity is not known.

The table came from immunoSEQ multiplex PCR; TCRdb's copy has only in-frame clones and leaves some out. The sample includes about 680,000 clones, approximately 79% of them seen just once. General study findings and limits: Clonotypes not shared had lower generation probabilities than those common to all four donors.

The sequencing sample was made of memory CD4+ T cells sorted from blood. Indicated subset: CD45RA-negative fraction. The TCR was taken from a woman aged 25 to 45 in good health. The V gene is TRBV28, the J gene TRBJ2-3; 10 positions agree with TRBD2. This CDR3 is CASRTLASGSGTDTQYF. For the CDR3, the DNA is TGTGCCAGCAGGACATTGGCTAGCGGGAGTGGGACAGATACGCAGTATTTT.